Listed below are T cell receptor beta chains from one sample, sequenced in a study of spatial heterogeneity in lung cancer. Each CDR3 protein is one row after TCRdb ran MiXCR on the 5' RACE reads. In the table there are roughly 34,000 distinct CDR3 sequences, over 6.5% of which are singletons. Sequencing was performed on PBMCs, taken at follow-up. Source of these receptors: a male donor with early-stage non-small cell lung cancer. Each CDR3 is given with its conserved first and last residue. A D gene is named only where the DNA matches it firmly. Not all rows give a size; the values are once, few, many and, for expanded clones, a class.

D gene: .; J gene: TRBJ1-2; V gene: TRBV18; clone size: .; CDR3 DNA: TGTGCCAGCTCGTCTACAGGGAACGGCTACACCTTC; CDR3 protein: CASSSTGNGYTF
D gene: TRBD1; J gene: TRBJ2-2; V gene: TRBV3-1; clone size: many; CDR3 DNA: TGTGCCAGCAGCCAGGGCGGGACAGGGATAACCGGGGAGCTGTTTTTT; CDR3 protein: CASSQGGTGITGELFF
D gene: TRBD2; J gene: TRBJ2-5; V gene: TRBV5-4; clone size: few; CDR3 DNA: TGTGCCAGCAGTTCGAGGGCTAGCGGGATACAAGAGACCCAGTACTTC; CDR3 protein: CASSSRASGIQETQYF
D gene: .; J gene: TRBJ2-2; V gene: TRBV19; clone size: many; CDR3 DNA: TGTGCCAGTACCCCCCGCAGGGAGGTTGCCGGGGAGCTGTTTTTT; CDR3 protein: CASTPRREVAGELFF
D gene: .; J gene: TRBJ2-2; V gene: TRBV6-5; clone size: many; CDR3 DNA: TGTGCCAGCAGTTACGGCAGGCCCAACACCGGGGAGCTGTTTTTT; CDR3 protein: CASSYGRPNTGELFF
D gene: .; J gene: TRBJ2-5; V gene: TRBV5-8; clone size: many; CDR3 DNA: TGTGCCAGCAGCCCGTTCGGGGCCGAGACCCAGTACTTC; CDR3 protein: CASSPFGAETQYF
D gene: TRBD1; J gene: TRBJ2-5; V gene: TRBV27; clone size: many; CDR3 DNA: TGTGCCAGCAGTCCCCCGCCCAGGACAGGGGGCTTCGAGGAGACCCAGTACTTC; CDR3 protein: CASSPPPRTGGFEETQYF
D gene: TRBD2; J gene: TRBJ2-1; V gene: TRBV2; clone size: many; CDR3 DNA: TGTGCCAGCAGGACGGGACTAGCGGCTCAGGGGGAGCAGTTCTTC; CDR3 protein: CASRTGLAAQGEQFF
D gene: .; J gene: TRBJ2-6; V gene: TRBV3-1; clone size: .; CDR3 DNA: TGTGCCAGCAGCGGTACAGGGACTGGGGCCAACGTCCTGACTTTC; CDR3 protein: CASSGTGTGANVLTF
D gene: TRBD1; J gene: TRBJ2-7; V gene: TRBV27; clone size: many; CDR3 DNA: TGTGCCAGCAGTAGACAGGGACGGGAGCAGTACTTC; CDR3 protein: CASSRQGREQYF
D gene: TRBD1; J gene: TRBJ1-4; V gene: TRBV12-3/TRBV12-4; clone size: few; CDR3 DNA: TGTGCCAGCAGCCAGAGACAGGGTGGAGAAAAACTGTTTTTT; CDR3 protein: CASSQRQGGEKLFF
D gene: TRBD2; J gene: TRBJ2-5; V gene: TRBV5-1; clone size: many; CDR3 DNA: TGCGCCAGCAGCTGGACGGGGGGAATCCAAGAGACCCAGTACTTC; CDR3 protein: CASSWTGGIQETQYF
D gene: .; J gene: TRBJ2-5; V gene: TRBV10-2; clone size: many; CDR3 DNA: TGCGCCAGCAGTGAGCCAACGACAGGACAAGAGACCCAGTACTTC; CDR3 protein: CASSEPTTGQETQYF
D gene: TRBD2; J gene: TRBJ2-3; V gene: TRBV11-2; clone size: many; CDR3 DNA: TGTGCCAGCAGCTTCCTTAGCGGGGCAGATACGCAGTATTTT; CDR3 protein: CASSFLSGADTQYF
D gene: .; J gene: TRBJ2-1; V gene: TRBV3-1; clone size: many; CDR3 DNA: TGTGCCAGCAGCCAACCCGACAGAAAAAGCTACAATGAGCAGTTCTTC; CDR3 protein: CASSQPDRKSYNEQFF
D gene: .; J gene: TRBJ2-2; V gene: TRBV7-9; clone size: many; CDR3 DNA: TGTGCCAGCAGCTCTCCTCAGGGTACCGGGGAGCTGTTTTTT; CDR3 protein: CASSSPQGTGELFF
D gene: .; J gene: TRBJ2-7; V gene: TRBV13; clone size: many; CDR3 DNA: TGTGCCAGCAGCTTAGGCCCTAGCTGGGGCTACGAGCAGTACTTC; CDR3 protein: CASSLGPSWGYEQYF
D gene: .; J gene: TRBJ2-5; V gene: TRBV7-6; clone size: many; CDR3 DNA: TGTGCCAGCAGCCCCCCTAGGAAGGACCAAGAGACCCAGTACTTC; CDR3 protein: CASSPPRKDQETQYF
D gene: .; J gene: TRBJ2-1; V gene: TRBV19; clone size: medium-sized; CDR3 DNA: TGTGCCAGTAGTTCTGACAGGCCCGGGAATGATGAGCAGTTCTTC; CDR3 protein: CASSSDRPGNDEQFF
D gene: .; J gene: TRBJ2-7; V gene: TRBV7-3; clone size: many; CDR3 DNA: TGTGCCAGCTCCCCCGCAGGAACCTACGAGCAGTACTTC; CDR3 protein: CASSPAGTYEQYF
D gene: .; J gene: TRBJ2-7; V gene: TRBV27; clone size: few; CDR3 DNA: TGTGCCAGCAGTCCCCACGGTGCCTACGAGCAGTACTTC; CDR3 protein: CASSPHGAYEQYF
D gene: TRBD2; J gene: TRBJ2-7; V gene: TRBV5-1; clone size: many; CDR3 DNA: TGCGCCAGCAGCTTGGGTCTAGCGGTTACCTACGAGCAGTACTTC; CDR3 protein: CASSLGLAVTYEQYF
D gene: .; J gene: TRBJ2-5; V gene: TRBV24-1; clone size: many; CDR3 DNA: TGTGCCACCACTCCCGAAGAGACCCAGTACTTC; CDR3 protein: CATTPEETQYF
D gene: TRBD2; J gene: TRBJ2-1; V gene: TRBV7-9; clone size: many; CDR3 DNA: TGTGCCAGCAGCCCCCAGCTAGCGGGGGGATTATACAATGAGCAGTTCTTC; CDR3 protein: CASSPQLAGGLYNEQFF
D gene: TRBD2; J gene: TRBJ2-2; V gene: TRBV20-1; clone size: .; CDR3 DNA: TGCAGTGCTAGAGTAGCCGGGAGGGAGGGGACCGGGGAGCTGTTTTTT; CDR3 protein: CSARVAGREGTGELFF
D gene: .; J gene: TRBJ2-3; V gene: TRBV7-9; clone size: many; CDR3 DNA: TGTGCCAGCAGCTTAGTGACTGCCCGAGATACGCAGTATTTT; CDR3 protein: CASSLVTARDTQYF
D gene: .; J gene: TRBJ1-6; V gene: TRBV18; clone size: many; CDR3 DNA: TGTGCCAGCTCCGACGGTAATAATTCACCCCTCCACTTT; CDR3 protein: CASSDGNNSPLHF
D gene: .; J gene: TRBJ2-5; V gene: TRBV7-2; clone size: many; CDR3 DNA: TGTGCCAGCAGCTCGTCCCCCCCGGGGCAGCAAGAGACCCAGTACTTC; CDR3 protein: CASSSSPPGQQETQYF
D gene: TRBD1; J gene: TRBJ1-1; V gene: TRBV12-3/TRBV12-4; clone size: .; CDR3 DNA: TGTGCCAGCACCCGACAGGGGTTGAACACTGAAGCTTTCTTT; CDR3 protein: CASTRQGLNTEAFF
D gene: TRBD1; J gene: TRBJ1-1; V gene: TRBV3-1; clone size: many; CDR3 DNA: TGTGCCAGCAGCCAAGGATTTACGGGACAGGGGAACACTGAAGCTTTCTTT; CDR3 protein: CASSQGFTGQGNTEAFF
D gene: TRBD2; J gene: TRBJ2-5; V gene: TRBV4-1; clone size: many; CDR3 DNA: TGCGCCAGCAGCCAAGATGTCGGGCTAGCGGGGGGGCAAGAGACCCAGTACTTC; CDR3 protein: CASSQDVGLAGGQETQYF
D gene: .; J gene: TRBJ1-1; V gene: TRBV5-1; clone size: many; CDR3 DNA: TGCGCCAGCAGAGTGGGTACTGAAGCTTTCTTT; CDR3 protein: CASRVGTEAFF
D gene: .; J gene: TRBJ2-1; V gene: TRBV3-1; clone size: many; CDR3 DNA: TGTGCCAGCAGCTCTCAGGGGTTTGGCTCCTACAATGAGCAGTTCTTC; CDR3 protein: CASSSQGFGSYNEQFF
D gene: .; J gene: TRBJ1-1; V gene: TRBV10-3; clone size: many; CDR3 DNA: TGTGCCATCAGTGACCACACTGAAGCTTTCTTT; CDR3 protein: CAISDHTEAFF
D gene: TRBD2; J gene: TRBJ2-3; V gene: TRBV10-3; clone size: many; CDR3 DNA: TGTGCCACCCAGCGGGGGGGCTCCACAGATACGCAGTATTTT; CDR3 protein: CATQRGGSTDTQYF
D gene: .; J gene: TRBJ2-3; V gene: TRBV7-3; clone size: many; CDR3 DNA: TGTGCCAGCAGCTTAGACTATAGCACAGATACGCAGTATTTT; CDR3 protein: CASSLDYSTDTQYF
D gene: .; J gene: TRBJ2-7; V gene: TRBV6-1; clone size: .; CDR3 DNA: TGTGCCAGCAGTGAAGCGGCTCCCGAGCAGTACTTC; CDR3 protein: CASSEAAPEQYF
D gene: TRBD1; J gene: TRBJ2-2; V gene: TRBV7-8; clone size: many; CDR3 DNA: TGTGCCAGCAGCTTAGGGGGACAGGGTCGAGGGACCCGCACCGGGGAGCTGTTTTTT; CDR3 protein: CASSLGGQGRGTRTGELFF
D gene: TRBD2; J gene: TRBJ2-3; V gene: TRBV6-5; clone size: many; CDR3 DNA: TGTGCCAGCAGTGTGAGCGGGGGGTGGGCAGATACGCAGTATTTT; CDR3 protein: CASSVSGGWADTQYF